These T cell receptor beta chains were read from a single sample in a study of control samples from healthy donors and cancer patients. Sequenced by immunoSEQ multiplex PCR; TCRdb stores in-frame clones only, minus some. The sample lists 400,000 to 450,000 clones, 90% occurring once. Sequenced sample: PBMCs. The origin of the receptors is a man aged 35-49 years with head and neck cancer. The CDR3 runs from the conserved cysteine through the conserved F or W. D genes are given only for firm matches. For some rows the clone size is stated as once, few or many, or as a class when expanded; others skip it.

clone size: .
D gene: .
V gene: TRBV11-2
J gene: TRBJ1-2
CDR3 DNA: TGTGCCAGCAGCCCCGTGATAGGGAACTATGGCTACACCTTC
CDR3 protein: CASSPVIGNYGYTF

clone size: .
D gene: .
V gene: TRBV6-1
J gene: TRBJ2-1
CDR3 DNA: TGTGCCAGCAGTGAAGCTGACAGCTTGGGGAATGAGCAGTTCTTC
CDR3 protein: CASSEADSLGNEQFF

clone size: .
D gene: TRBD1
V gene: TRBV5-3
J gene: TRBJ1-4
CDR3 DNA: TGTGCCAGAAGCTTTACAGGGGACCCAGCCCCTAATGAAAAACTGTTTTTT
CDR3 protein: CARSFTGDPAPNEKLFF

clone size: .
D gene: .
V gene: TRBV5-1
J gene: TRBJ2-3
CDR3 DNA: TGCGCCAGCAGTGCAGGGTACGCCACAGATACGCAGTATTTT
CDR3 protein: CASSAGYATDTQYF

clone size: .
D gene: TRBD2
V gene: TRBV10-3
J gene: TRBJ2-7
CDR3 DNA: TGTGCCATCAGGGCACTAGCGGGCTCCTCTACAAACGAGCAGTACTTC
CDR3 protein: CAIRALAGSSTNEQYF

clone size: .
D gene: TRBD2
V gene: TRBV11-3
J gene: TRBJ2-5
CDR3 DNA: TGTGCCAGCAGCCGAGCGGGAGAAGAGACCCAGTACTTC
CDR3 protein: CASSRAGEETQYF

clone size: once
D gene: TRBD2
V gene: TRBV10-2
J gene: TRBJ2-5
CDR3 DNA: TGCGCCAGCACCCCCGGGCTAGCGGGGGACCAAGAGACCCAGTACTTC
CDR3 protein: CASTPGLAGDQETQYF

clone size: .
D gene: .
V gene: TRBV5-1
J gene: TRBJ2-3
CDR3 DNA: TGCGCCAGCAGCCGTGATGGAGGGGGACCCGATACGCAGTATTTT
CDR3 protein: CASSRDGGGPDTQYF

clone size: .
D gene: .
V gene: TRBV19
J gene: TRBJ1-5
CDR3 DNA: TGTGCCAGTAGTATGGGGAATCAGCCCCAGCATTTT
CDR3 protein: CASSMGNQPQHF

clone size: once
D gene: .
V gene: TRBV5-5
J gene: TRBJ1-5
CDR3 DNA: TGTGCCAGCAGCTTGGTTGACAGCTTCCCGCCCCAGCATTTT
CDR3 protein: CASSLVDSFPPQHF

clone size: .
D gene: .
V gene: TRBV2
J gene: TRBJ1-1
CDR3 DNA: TGTGCCAGCAGTGAGGGGGGCCCTAGGGCTTTCTTT
CDR3 protein: CASSEGGPRAFF

clone size: .
D gene: TRBD1
V gene: TRBV19
J gene: TRBJ1-2
CDR3 DNA: TGTGCCAGTAGTTCCCAGACAGGGAACTATGGCTACACCTTC
CDR3 protein: CASSSQTGNYGYTF

clone size: .
D gene: TRBD1
V gene: TRBV7-8
J gene: TRBJ1-1
CDR3 DNA: TGTGCCAGCAGCTTGGGGACAGCCCCAGCTGAAGCTTTCTTT
CDR3 protein: CASSLGTAPAEAFF

clone size: .
D gene: .
V gene: TRBV7-8
J gene: TRBJ2-7
CDR3 DNA: TGTGCCAGCAGCTTAGTAACGGAATCCTACGAGCAGTACTTC
CDR3 protein: CASSLVTESYEQYF

clone size: once
D gene: .
V gene: TRBV30
J gene: TRBJ1-5
CDR3 DNA: TGTGCCTGGAGTGACAGGGCCGATCAGCCCCAGCATTTT
CDR3 protein: CAWSDRADQPQHF

clone size: few
D gene: .
V gene: TRBV28
J gene: TRBJ2-7
CDR3 DNA: TGTGCCAGCAGTCGGACTCCCTACGAGCAGTACTTC
CDR3 protein: CASSRTPYEQYF

clone size: .
D gene: TRBD1
V gene: TRBV6-5
J gene: TRBJ2-1
CDR3 DNA: TGTGCCAGCAGCGGGACAGGGTTTTTAAATGAGCAGTTCTTC
CDR3 protein: CASSGTGFLNEQFF

clone size: .
D gene: .
V gene: TRBV7-9
J gene: TRBJ2-1
CDR3 DNA: TGTGCCAGCCTTGACGGCCGTAACTCCTACAATGAGCAGTTCTTC
CDR3 protein: CASLDGRNSYNEQFF

clone size: .
D gene: .
V gene: TRBV5-4
J gene: TRBJ2-5
CDR3 DNA: TGTGCCAGCAGCTTGAGGGGAAGGCCCCAAGAGACCCAGTACTTC
CDR3 protein: CASSLRGRPQETQYF

clone size: .
D gene: TRBD1
V gene: TRBV28
J gene: TRBJ2-7
CDR3 DNA: TGTGCCAGCCCCCCCCCGGGACAGGGGGCCCGTCGATCCTACGAGCAGTACTTC
CDR3 protein: CASPPPGQGARRSYEQYF

clone size: .
D gene: .
V gene: TRBV5-1
J gene: TRBJ1-1
CDR3 DNA: TGCGCCAGCAGCCCCCTGGCAGGGTTGAACACTGAAGCTTTCTTT
CDR3 protein: CASSPLAGLNTEAFF

clone size: .
D gene: .
V gene: TRBV29-1
J gene: TRBJ1-2
CDR3 DNA: TGCAGCGTTGCAGGCTGGCAGAACTATGGCTACACCTTC
CDR3 protein: CSVAGWQNYGYTF

clone size: .
D gene: TRBD2
V gene: TRBV29-1
J gene: TRBJ2-3
CDR3 DNA: TGCAGCGTTGACCTAGCGGGGTCCACAGATACGCAGTATTTT
CDR3 protein: CSVDLAGSTDTQYF

clone size: .
D gene: .
V gene: TRBV24-1
J gene: TRBJ1-2
CDR3 DNA: TGTGCCACTAGGGGGGGGCAGGGTGACGGCTACACCTTC
CDR3 protein: CATRGGQGDGYTF

clone size: .
D gene: .
V gene: TRBV5-8
J gene: TRBJ2-3
CDR3 DNA: TGTGCCAGCACCTTGGGACTCGCCACAGATACGCAGTATTTT
CDR3 protein: CASTLGLATDTQYF

clone size: .
D gene: .
V gene: TRBV28
J gene: TRBJ1-1
CDR3 DNA: TGTGCCAGCAGCCGGGGGCAGAACACTGAAGCTTTCTTT
CDR3 protein: CASSRGQNTEAFF

clone size: .
D gene: TRBD2
V gene: TRBV6-1
J gene: TRBJ2-1
CDR3 DNA: TGTGCCAGCAGTGAAGATCCCCTAGCGGGGTGGAATGAGCAGTTCTTC
CDR3 protein: CASSEDPLAGWNEQFF

clone size: .
D gene: TRBD1
V gene: TRBV2
J gene: TRBJ2-3
CDR3 DNA: TGTGCCAGCGGGGTGGCCAGGGGGGATACGCAGTATTTT
CDR3 protein: CASGVARGDTQYF

clone size: few
D gene: .
V gene: TRBV14
J gene: TRBJ1-1
CDR3 DNA: TGTGCCAGCAGCTTCGGACGGACAGAAGCTTTCTTT
CDR3 protein: CASSFGRTEAFF

clone size: .
D gene: .
V gene: TRBV29-1
J gene: TRBJ1-1
CDR3 DNA: TGCAGCGTCAGCAGGGGTAACACTGAAGCTTTCTTT
CDR3 protein: CSVSRGNTEAFF

clone size: once
D gene: TRBD1
V gene: TRBV5-6
J gene: TRBJ2-7
CDR3 DNA: TGTGCCAGCAGCTTCCCCGGGACAGGGACCTACGAGCAGTACTTC
CDR3 protein: CASSFPGTGTYEQYF

clone size: .
D gene: .
V gene: TRBV5-4
J gene: TRBJ1-1
CDR3 DNA: TGTGCCAGCAGCTTGGGGGAGAACACTGAAGCTTTCTTT
CDR3 protein: CASSLGENTEAFF